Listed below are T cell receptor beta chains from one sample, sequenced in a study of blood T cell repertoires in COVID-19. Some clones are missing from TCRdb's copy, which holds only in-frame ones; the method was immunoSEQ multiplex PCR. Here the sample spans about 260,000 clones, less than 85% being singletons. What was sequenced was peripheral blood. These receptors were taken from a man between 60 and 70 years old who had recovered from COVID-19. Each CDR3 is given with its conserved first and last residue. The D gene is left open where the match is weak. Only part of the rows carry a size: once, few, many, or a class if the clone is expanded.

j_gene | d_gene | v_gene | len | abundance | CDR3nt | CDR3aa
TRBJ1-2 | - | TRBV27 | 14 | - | TGTGCCAGCAGTTTACAGGGGTCTAACTATGGCTACACCTTC | CASSLQGSNYGYTF
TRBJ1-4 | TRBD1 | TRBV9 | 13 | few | TGTGCCAGCAGCGTAGTGGAGGGGGCAAGCCTGTTTTTT | CASSVVEGASLFF
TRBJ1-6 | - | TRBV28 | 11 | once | TGTGCCACCGCTAATAATTCACCCCTCCACTTT | CATANNSPLHF
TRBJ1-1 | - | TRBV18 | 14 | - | TGTGCCAGCTCACCCCCCGGGGGGAACACTGAAGCTTTCTTT | CASSPPGGNTEAFF
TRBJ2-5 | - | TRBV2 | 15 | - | TGTGCCAGCAGAGCTCTTCAGGGGCGGGTAGAGACCCAGTACTTC | CASRALQGRVETQYF
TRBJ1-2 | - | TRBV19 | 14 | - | TGTGCCAGTAGTATTTTGGGCGCCGTCTATGGCTACACCTTC | CASSILGAVYGYTF
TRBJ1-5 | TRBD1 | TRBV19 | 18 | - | TGTGCCAGTACCATGGGACAGGCCGGCCCCCTCCCCAATCAGCCCCAGCATTTT | CASTMGQAGPLPNQPQHF
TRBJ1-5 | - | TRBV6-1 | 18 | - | TGTGCCAGCAGTGAAGGCGGGACTTTTTGGGGTGAAAATCAGCCCCAGCATTTT | CASSEGGTFWGENQPQHF
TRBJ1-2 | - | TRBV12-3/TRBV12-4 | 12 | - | TGTGCCAGCACCCGGGGTAGATATGGCTACACCTTC | CASTRGRYGYTF
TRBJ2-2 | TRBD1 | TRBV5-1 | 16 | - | TGCGCCAGCAGCCCAAGACAGGGAAGAGGCACCGGGGAGCTGTTTTTT | CASSPRQGRGTGELFF
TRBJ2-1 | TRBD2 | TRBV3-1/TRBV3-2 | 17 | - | TGTGCCAGCAGCCTCAACGGAGCGGGAGGTTTAAGAAATGAGCAGTTCTTC | CASSLNGAGGLRNEQFF
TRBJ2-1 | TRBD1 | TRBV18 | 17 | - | TGTGCCAGCTCACCGAGGTTTCAGGGGGCCCAAGCCAATGAGCAGTTCTTC | CASSPRFQGAQANEQFF
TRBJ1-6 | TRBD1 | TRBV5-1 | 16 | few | TGCGCCAGCAGCTTGAACAGGGGGTTCAATAATTCACCCCTCCACTTT | CASSLNRGFNNSPLHF
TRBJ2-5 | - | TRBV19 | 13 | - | TGTGCCAGTAGTACAGGGAGGAGGGAGACCCAGTACTTC | CASSTGRRETQYF
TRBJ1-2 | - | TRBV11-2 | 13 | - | TGTGCCAGCAGCTCCTATGGGCGCTATGGCTACACCTTC | CASSSYGRYGYTF
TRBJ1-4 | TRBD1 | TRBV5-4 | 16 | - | TGTGCCAGCAGCAAGGGACAGGGGGCCGGTAATGAAAAACTGTTTTTT | CASSKGQGAGNEKLFF
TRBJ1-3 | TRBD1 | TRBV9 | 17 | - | TGTGCCAGCAGCGTATCGGGGACAGTCAGCTCTGGAAACACCATATATTTT | CASSVSGTVSSGNTIYF
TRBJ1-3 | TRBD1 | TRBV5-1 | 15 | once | TGCGCCAGCAGCCCGGGGACAGTCTCTGGAAACACCATATATTTT | CASSPGTVSGNTIYF
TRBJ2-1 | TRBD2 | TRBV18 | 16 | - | TGTGCCAGCTCACCTCCCGGACTAGCGGGGTACAATGAGCAGTTCTTC | CASSPPGLAGYNEQFF
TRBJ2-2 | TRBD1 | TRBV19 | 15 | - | TGTGCCAGTAGTACCCACAGGGGGAACACCGGGGAGCTGTTTTTT | CASSTHRGNTGELFF
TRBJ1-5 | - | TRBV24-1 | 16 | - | TGTGCCACCAGTGATTCGGCAGGGGATAGCAATCAGCCCCAGCATTTT | CATSDSAGDSNQPQHF
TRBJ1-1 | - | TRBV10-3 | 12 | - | TGTGCCATCGGGACAAGAAACACTGAAGCTTTCTTT | CAIGTRNTEAFF
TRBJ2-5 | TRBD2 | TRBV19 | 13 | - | TGTGCCAGCAGTGAGACTAGCGAAAAGACCCAGTACTTC | CASSETSEKTQYF
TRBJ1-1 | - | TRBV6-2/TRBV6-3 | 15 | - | TGTGCCAGCAGTTACCTGGACTGGCGGGGCACTGAAGCTTTCTTT | CASSYLDWRGTEAFF
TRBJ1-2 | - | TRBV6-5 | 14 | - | TGTGCCAGCAGTTACCCCCCCCCAAACTATGGCTACACCTTC | CASSYPPPNYGYTF
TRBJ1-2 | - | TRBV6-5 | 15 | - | TGTGCCAGCAGTCCACGACAGGCAACAAACTATGGCTACACCTTC | CASSPRQATNYGYTF
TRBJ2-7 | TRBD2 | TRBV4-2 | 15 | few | TGTGCCAGCAGCCAAGGACCGGGGGGGAGCTACGAGCAGTACTTC | CASSQGPGGSYEQYF
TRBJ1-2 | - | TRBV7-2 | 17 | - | TGTGCCAGCAGCCCTGGCCCTCGGGGGACCGGAAACTATGGCTACACCTTC | CASSPGPRGTGNYGYTF
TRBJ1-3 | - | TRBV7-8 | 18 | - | TGTGCCAGCAGCTTAGGCCTTGGCCGCGGGTCCTCTGGAAACACCATATATTTT | CASSLGLGRGSSGNTIYF
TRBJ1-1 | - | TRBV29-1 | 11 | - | TGCAGCGCCGGGGGGTACACTGAAGCTTTCTTT | CSAGGYTEAFF
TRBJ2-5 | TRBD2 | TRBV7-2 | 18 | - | TGTGCCAGCAGCCCTATAGTTTCTAGCGGGGGGGCCATAGAGACCCAGTACTTC | CASSPIVSSGGAIETQYF
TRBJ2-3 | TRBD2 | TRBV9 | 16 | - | TGTGCCAGCAGTACCACTAGGGGCGGGAGGTCAGATACGCAGTATTTT | CASSTTRGGRSDTQYF
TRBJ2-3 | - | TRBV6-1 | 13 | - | TGTGCCAGCAGTGAAAATCTAGCCATAGCGCAGTATTTT | CASSENLAIAQYF
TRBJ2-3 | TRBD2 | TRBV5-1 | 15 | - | TGCGCCAGCAGCTTGAGCGGGATTAGCACAGATACGCAGTATTTT | CASSLSGISTDTQYF
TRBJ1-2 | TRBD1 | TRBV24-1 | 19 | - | TGTGCCACCAGTGAACCGCTTGGGACAGGGAAAGGCGCTACTAACGGCTACACCTTC | CATSEPLGTGKGATNGYTF
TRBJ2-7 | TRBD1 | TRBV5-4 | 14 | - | TGTGCCAGCAGCCCTAGGGACAGAGGCTACGAGCAGTACTTC | CASSPRDRGYEQYF